This T cell receptor beta chain was sequenced during a study of blood T cell repertoires in COVID-19. The table came from immunoSEQ multiplex PCR; TCRdb's copy has only in-frame clones and leaves some out. The sample consists of approximately 98,000 clones, around 80% of them appearing once. The CDR3 contains 14 residues. Germline V gene lookup returns CDR1 SGHNT and CDR2 YYREEE (reference sequence). V was cut by 0 bases and J by 5 bases, with 11 bases left in between. The source is a man at least 80 years old with acute or convalescent COVID-19. The chain uses TRBV5-4 and TRBJ1-1; no definite D call. Material: peripheral blood. The DNA of the CDR3 is TGTGCCAGCAGCTTGGGTTCCGGGGAAACTGAAGCTTTCTTT. Protein sequence: CASSLGSGETEAFF.